This record covers a single T cell receptor beta chain. Its target is unknown. CDR1 SGHNT and CDR2 YYREEE come from the germline V gene (reference sequence). Trimming pared 2 bases from V and 0 bases from J, leaving 12 bases between. This CDR3 is 16 amino acids long. The data belong to a study of PD-L1 blockade in urothelial cancer. Across the whole study: At 3 weeks (second dose) and 6 weeks after starting treatment, blood was analyzed.

Profiled with immunoSEQ multiplex PCR; TCRdb holds only in-frame clones, not every one. Here the sample spans 95,000 to 130,000 clones, about 89% being singletons. Study outcomes and limitations: TCR clonality was measured in pretreatment peripheral blood. Clonality below the median predicted better survival.

Time point described: peripheral blood 6 weeks after treatment start. It was locally advanced or metastatic urothelial carcinoma that patients had. Each patient supplied 1 to 8 pretreatment and on-treatment samples. Sequenced material: PBMCs, taken around atezolizumab (anti-PD-L1) treatment. The TCR was taken from a man aged 55-75 years with urothelial cancer. The chain couples TRBV5-4 to TRBJ2-1; D unclear. This CDR3 reads CASSLGVPSSYNEQFF. In DNA, the CDR3 is TGTGCCAGCAGCTTAGGAGTCCCAAGCTCCTACAATGAGCAGTTCTTC.